The rows below give T cell receptor beta chains drawn from one sample of a study of neurological immune-mediated disorders. One entry per CDR3 protein results from TCRdb running MiXCR on the 5' RACE reads. The table has about 19,000 distinct CDR3 sequences, roughly 7.5% seen once. The material sequenced was CD8+ T cells from blood. The receptors stem from a woman aged 25-40 years with HTLV-1-associated myelopathy (HAM/TSP). CDR3s include the opening cysteine and the closing phenylalanine or tryptophan. Fields, in order: V gene, clone size, J gene, D gene, CDR3 protein, CDR3 DNA. A D gene is named only where the DNA matches it firmly. Clone size, where shown, is once, few, many, or a class for clones that have expanded.

V: TRBV7-8; size: many; J: TRBJ2-1; D: TRBD2; CDR3: CASSLALAGGSVPSYNEQFF; DNA: TGTGCCAGCAGCTTAGCGCTAGCGGGGGGCTCCGTCCCTTCCTACAATGAGCAGTTCTTC
V: TRBV11-3; size: many; J: TRBJ2-2; D: NA; CDR3: CASSFELPGELFF; DNA: TGTGCCAGCAGCTTCGAATTGCCCGGGGAGCTGTTTTTT
V: TRBV11-2; size: NA; J: TRBJ2-7; D: TRBD2; CDR3: CDNGSGDNYEQYF; DNA: TGTGACAACGGTAGCGGGGACAACTACGAGCAGTACTTC
V: TRBV30; size: few; J: TRBJ2-3; D: TRBD2; CDR3: CACSLAADTDTQYF; DNA: TGTGCCTGTTCACTAGCGGCGGACACAGATACGCAGTATTTT
V: TRBV6-5; size: medium-sized; J: TRBJ2-2; D: TRBD1; CDR3: CASSMTGLGTGELFF; DNA: TGTGCCAGCTCCATGACAGGGTTAGGCACCGGGGAGCTGTTTTTT
V: TRBV7-2; size: many; J: TRBJ2-7; D: TRBD1; CDR3: CASSWGQGYEQYF; DNA: TGTGCCAGCAGCTGGGGACAGGGCTACGAGCAGTACTTC
V: TRBV27; size: many; J: TRBJ1-5; D: NA; CDR3: CASGPGEPQHF; DNA: TGTGCCAGCGGGCCTGGGGAGCCCCAGCATTTT
V: TRBV5-1; size: NA; J: TRBJ2-1; D: TRBD2; CDR3: CASSYTSGGAWSEQFF; DNA: TGCGCCAGCAGCTACACTAGCGGGGGGGCATGGAGTGAGCAGTTCTTC
V: TRBV6-1; size: many; J: TRBJ1-1; D: NA; CDR3: CASSDLGNTEAFF; DNA: TGTGCCAGCAGTGATTTGGGGAACACTGAAGCTTTCTTT
V: TRBV5-6; size: many; J: TRBJ2-1; D: NA; CDR3: CASSLVSFFNEQFF; DNA: TGTGCCAGCAGCTTAGTGAGTTTCTTCAATGAGCAGTTCTTC
V: TRBV29-1; size: many; J: TRBJ2-7; D: NA; CDR3: CSVNLASGEQYF; DNA: TGCAGCGTGAATTTGGCATCCGGCGAGCAGTACTTC
V: TRBV29-1; size: many; J: TRBJ2-3; D: NA; CDR3: CSTDSTDTQYF; DNA: TGCAGCACGGACAGCACAGATACGCAGTATTTT
V: TRBV20-1; size: many; J: TRBJ2-1; D: TRBD1; CDR3: CSAREGPGQGNNEQFF; DNA: TGCAGTGCTAGGGAAGGACCGGGACAGGGAAACAATGAGCAGTTCTTC
V: TRBV6-5; size: many; J: TRBJ2-3; D: NA; CDR3: CASSSRPDGTDTQYF; DNA: TGTGCCAGCAGTTCTCGGCCGGATGGCACAGATACGCAGTATTTT
V: TRBV5-6; size: many; J: TRBJ1-2; D: NA; CDR3: CASSGGGHGYGYTF; DNA: TGTGCCAGCAGTGGTGGGGGGCATGGCTATGGCTACACCTTC
V: TRBV7-6; size: many; J: TRBJ2-3; D: NA; CDR3: CASSLRDGSSTDTQYF; DNA: TGTGCCAGCAGCCTCCGGGATGGGTCTAGCACAGATACGCAGTATTTT
V: TRBV7-6; size: many; J: TRBJ2-3; D: NA; CDR3: CASSLAGAGDTQYF; DNA: TGTGCCAGCAGCTTAGCAGGGGCCGGAGATACGCAGTATTTT
V: TRBV14; size: many; J: TRBJ1-1; D: TRBD1; CDR3: CASSQLFGQGVTEAFF; DNA: TGTGCCAGCAGCCAACTCTTCGGACAGGGGGTGACTGAAGCTTTCTTT
V: TRBV3-1; size: many; J: TRBJ1-2; D: NA; CDR3: CASSQDGGFNYGYTF; DNA: TGTGCCAGCAGCCAAGATGGGGGGTTTAACTATGGCTACACCTTC
V: TRBV20-1; size: NA; J: TRBJ1-5; D: NA; CDR3: CSARDPTGPQHF; DNA: TGCAGTGCTAGAGACCCTACAGGACCCCAGCATTTT
V: TRBV25-1; size: many; J: TRBJ2-2; D: NA; CDR3: CATKGRPNTGELFF; DNA: TGTGCCACCAAGGGCCGGCCGAACACCGGGGAGCTGTTTTTT
V: TRBV20-1; size: medium-sized; J: TRBJ2-3; D: TRBD2; CDR3: CSASRSGGTDTQYF; DNA: TGCAGTGCCTCACGGAGCGGGGGCACAGATACGCAGTATTTT
V: TRBV2; size: many; J: TRBJ2-7; D: TRBD1; CDR3: CASSAIGQGVDEQYF; DNA: TGTGCCAGCAGTGCCATAGGTCAGGGGGTGGACGAGCAGTACTTC
V: TRBV6-4; size: many; J: TRBJ2-1; D: TRBD2; CDR3: CASSSRLAGSEQFF; DNA: TGTGCCAGCAGTTCTAGATTAGCGGGAAGTGAGCAGTTCTTC
V: TRBV30; size: many; J: TRBJ2-7; D: NA; CDR3: CAWSPGYEQYF; DNA: TGTGCCTGGAGTCCCGGGTACGAGCAGTACTTC
V: TRBV27; size: many; J: TRBJ2-7; D: NA; CDR3: CASSLGGGFVYEQYF; DNA: TGTGCCAGCAGTTTAGGTGGGGGGTTCGTGTACGAGCAGTACTTC
V: TRBV7-8; size: many; J: TRBJ2-2; D: NA; CDR3: CASIRQDGRTNTGELFF; DNA: TGTGCCAGCATCCGCCAAGACGGACGGACGAACACCGGGGAGCTGTTTTTT
V: TRBV4-1; size: NA; J: TRBJ2-1; D: NA; CDR3: CASSLVLNTYNEQFF; DNA: TGCGCCAGCAGCCTGGTCCTGAACACCTACAATGAGCAGTTCTTC
V: TRBV7-8; size: many; J: TRBJ2-2; D: NA; CDR3: CASSPGAVNTGELFF; DNA: TGTGCCAGCAGCCCAGGGGCGGTGAACACCGGGGAGCTGTTTTTT
V: TRBV5-1; size: many; J: TRBJ2-7; D: NA; CDR3: CASSWGTGGSYEQYF; DNA: TGCGCCAGCAGCTGGGGGACCGGAGGTTCCTACGAGCAGTACTTC
V: TRBV5-1; size: many; J: TRBJ1-2; D: TRBD1; CDR3: CASSTRQGDYGYTF; DNA: TGCGCCAGCAGCACACGACAGGGGGACTATGGCTACACCTTC
V: TRBV9; size: many; J: TRBJ2-3; D: NA; CDR3: CASSGPFGGDTDTQYF; DNA: TGTGCCAGCAGCGGCCCCTTTGGCGGGGACACAGATACGCAGTATTTT
V: TRBV7-9; size: many; J: TRBJ1-2; D: TRBD1; CDR3: CASSPNRGDGYTF; DNA: TGTGCCAGCAGCCCGAACAGGGGGGATGGCTACACCTTC
V: TRBV20-1; size: many; J: TRBJ1-1; D: NA; CDR3: CSARDLLLGIRGEAFF; DNA: TGCAGTGCTAGAGATCTTCTCCTTGGGATTCGAGGAGAAGCTTTCTTT